The T cell receptor (beta chain) under discussion was sequenced for a study of blood T cells in healthy people across ages. In the study overall: Capture via template switching afforded approximately one barcoded beta molecule per two T cells.

Findings and caveats of the study: It was held that diversity estimates obtained from one million T cells represented underestimates.

Details on this clonotype: Antigen specificity is unknown.

Primers used in a second PCR of roughly 7 to 12 cycles were a sample-barcoded 5' primer and a J-beta primer mix. Each CDR3 protein gets one entry after TCRdb re-called the 5' RACE reads with MiXCR. The table has approximately 780,000 distinct CDR3 sequences, about a quarter seen once. Germline values: CDR1 DFQATT, CDR2 SNEGSKA (reference sequence). Trimming pared 0 bases from V and 4 bases from J, leaving 7 bases between. The CDR3 spans 13 residues. Another study also made use of these data, one on T cells of mothers and their children. As that report states: Reads obtained per mother exceeded 9 million TCR beta CDR3 reads, with several million obtained per child.

This receptor was taken from a boy younger than 18 in good health. The sequencing sample was made of blood. The V gene is TRBV20-1, the J gene TRBJ1-5; D is ambiguous. The CDR3 DNA is TGCAGTGCTAGAGATTCGGGGAATCAGCCCCAGCATTTT. Its translation: CSARDSGNQPQHF.